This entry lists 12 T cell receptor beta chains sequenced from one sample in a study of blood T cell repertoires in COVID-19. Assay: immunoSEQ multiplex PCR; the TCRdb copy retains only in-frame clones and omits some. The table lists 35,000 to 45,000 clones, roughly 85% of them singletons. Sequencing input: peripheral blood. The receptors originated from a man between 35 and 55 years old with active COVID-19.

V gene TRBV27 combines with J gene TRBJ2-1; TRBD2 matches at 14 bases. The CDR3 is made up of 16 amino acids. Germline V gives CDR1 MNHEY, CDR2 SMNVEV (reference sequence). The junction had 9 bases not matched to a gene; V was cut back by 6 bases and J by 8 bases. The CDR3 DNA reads TGTGCCAGCAGCCACTCGGGACTAGCGGGAGTTTATGAGCAGTTCTTC. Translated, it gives CASSHSGLAGVYEQFF.

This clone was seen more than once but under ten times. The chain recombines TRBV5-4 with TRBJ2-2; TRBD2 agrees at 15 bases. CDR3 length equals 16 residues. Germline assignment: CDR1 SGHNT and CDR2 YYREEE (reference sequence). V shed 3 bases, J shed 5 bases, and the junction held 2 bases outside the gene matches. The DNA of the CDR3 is TGTGCCAGCAGCTCCGGGACTAGCGGGAGGACCGGGGAGCTGTTTTTT. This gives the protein CASSSGTSGRTGELFF.

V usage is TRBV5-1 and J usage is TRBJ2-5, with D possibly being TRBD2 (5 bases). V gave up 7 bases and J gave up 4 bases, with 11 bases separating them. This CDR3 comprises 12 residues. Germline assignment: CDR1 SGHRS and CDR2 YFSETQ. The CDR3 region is CASSVEGETQYF. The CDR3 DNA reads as TGCGCCAGCTCGGTTGAGGGAGAGACCCAGTACTTC.

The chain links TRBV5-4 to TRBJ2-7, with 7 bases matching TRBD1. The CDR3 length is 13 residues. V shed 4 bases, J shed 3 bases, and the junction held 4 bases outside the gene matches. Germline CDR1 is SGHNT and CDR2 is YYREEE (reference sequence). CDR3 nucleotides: TGTGCCAGCAGCCAGACAGGGTTCTACGAGCAGTACTTC. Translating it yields CASSQTGFYEQYF.

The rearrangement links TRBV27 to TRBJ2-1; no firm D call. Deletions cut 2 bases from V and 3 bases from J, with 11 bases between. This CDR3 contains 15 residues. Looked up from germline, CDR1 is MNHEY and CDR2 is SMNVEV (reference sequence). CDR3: CASSLISLVYNEQFF. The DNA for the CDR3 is TGTGCCAGCAGTTTAATTTCACTTGTCTACAATGAGCAGTTCTTC.

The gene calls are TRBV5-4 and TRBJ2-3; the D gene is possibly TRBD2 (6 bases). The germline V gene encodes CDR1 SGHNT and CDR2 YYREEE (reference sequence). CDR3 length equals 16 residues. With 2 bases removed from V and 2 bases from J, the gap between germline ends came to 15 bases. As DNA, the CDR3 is TGTGCCAGCAGCTTCGGGAAGACTAGGTCCACAGATACGCAGTATTTT. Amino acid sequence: CASSFGKTRSTDTQYF. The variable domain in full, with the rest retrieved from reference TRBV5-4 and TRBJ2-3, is ETGVTQSPTHLIKTRGQQVTLRCSSQSGHNTVSWYQQALGQGPQFIFQYYREEENGRGNFPPRFSGLQFPNYSSELNVNALELDDSALYLCASSFGKTRSTDTQYFGPGTRLTVL.

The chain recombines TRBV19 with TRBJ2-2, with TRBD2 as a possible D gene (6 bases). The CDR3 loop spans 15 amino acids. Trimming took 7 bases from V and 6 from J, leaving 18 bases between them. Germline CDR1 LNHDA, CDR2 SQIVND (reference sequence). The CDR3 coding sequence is TGTGCCAGTATGTCGGCGGGGAGAGTCGCCGGGGAGCTGTTTTTT. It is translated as CASMSAGRVAGELFF.

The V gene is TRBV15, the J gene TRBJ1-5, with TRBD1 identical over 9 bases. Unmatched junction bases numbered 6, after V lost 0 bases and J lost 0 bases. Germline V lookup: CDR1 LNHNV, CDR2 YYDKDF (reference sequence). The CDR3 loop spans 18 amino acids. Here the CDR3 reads CATSREDRGVYSNQPQHF. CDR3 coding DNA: TGTGCCACCAGCAGAGAGGACAGGGGTGTCTATAGCAATCAGCCCCAGCATTTT.

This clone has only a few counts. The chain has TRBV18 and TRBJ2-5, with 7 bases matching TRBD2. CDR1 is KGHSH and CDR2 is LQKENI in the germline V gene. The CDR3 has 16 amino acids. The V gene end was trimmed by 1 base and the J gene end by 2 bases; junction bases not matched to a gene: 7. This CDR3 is CASSPRAAGPQETQYF. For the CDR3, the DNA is TGTGCCAGCTCACCACGTGCAGCGGGGCCGCAAGAGACCCAGTACTTC.

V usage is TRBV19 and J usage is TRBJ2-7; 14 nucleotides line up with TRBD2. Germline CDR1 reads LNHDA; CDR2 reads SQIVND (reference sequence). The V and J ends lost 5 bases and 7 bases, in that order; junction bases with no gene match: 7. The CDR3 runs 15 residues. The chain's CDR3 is CASSVGTSGSTEQYF. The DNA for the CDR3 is TGTGCCAGTAGTGTGGGGACTAGCGGGAGTACAGAGCAGTACTTC.

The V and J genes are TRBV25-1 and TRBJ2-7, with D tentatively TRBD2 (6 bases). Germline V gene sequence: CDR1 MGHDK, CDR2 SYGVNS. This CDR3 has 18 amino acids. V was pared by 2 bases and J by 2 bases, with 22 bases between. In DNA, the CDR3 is TGTGCCAGCAGTGAAGGGGGGAGGTTCCGTCGAGGCACCTACGAGCAGTACTTC. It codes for CASSEGGRFRRGTYEQYF.

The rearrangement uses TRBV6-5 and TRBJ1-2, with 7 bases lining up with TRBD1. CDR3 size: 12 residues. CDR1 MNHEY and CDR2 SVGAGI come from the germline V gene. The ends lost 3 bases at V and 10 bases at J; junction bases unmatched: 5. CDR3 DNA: TGTGCCAGCAGTTATGGTGACAGGGCCTACACCTTC. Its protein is CASSYGDRAYTF.